These T cell receptor beta chains were read from a single sample in a study of cytomegalovirus exposure and HLA in healthy donors. Sequencing used immunoSEQ multiplex PCR; TCRdb keeps in-frame clones, though not all of them. This table holds some 100,000 clones, around nine tenths found once. Material for sequencing was PBMCs. Every receptor here comes from a woman aged 18-29 years in good health and CMV-seronegative. Each CDR3 is given with its conserved first and last residue. A D gene is named only where the DNA matches it firmly. The size of a clone is reported for some rows only, either as once, few or many, or as a class for expanded clones.

abundance: -
v_gene: TRBV27
j_gene: TRBJ2-5
d_gene: TRBD1
CDR3aa: CASSSRGRETQYF
CDR3nt: TGTGCCAGCAGTTCCAGGGGGCGAGAGACCCAGTACTTC

abundance: -
v_gene: TRBV27
j_gene: TRBJ2-3
d_gene: -
CDR3aa: CASSFADTQYF
CDR3nt: TGTGCCAGCTCTTTCGCAGATACGCAGTATTTT

abundance: -
v_gene: TRBV5-5
j_gene: TRBJ1-2
d_gene: -
CDR3aa: CASSPSQGTLYGYTF
CDR3nt: TGTGCCAGCAGCCCCAGCCAGGGTACTCTTTATGGCTACACCTTC

abundance: -
v_gene: TRBV30
j_gene: TRBJ1-1
d_gene: TRBD1
CDR3aa: CAWSGQALTEAFF
CDR3nt: TGTGCCTGGAGCGGACAGGCATTAACTGAAGCTTTCTTT

abundance: -
v_gene: TRBV18
j_gene: TRBJ2-5
d_gene: TRBD2
CDR3aa: CASSPEEGTRYETQYF
CDR3nt: TGTGCCAGCTCACCCGAAGAAGGGACTAGATACGAGACCCAGTACTTC

abundance: -
v_gene: TRBV7-6
j_gene: TRBJ1-1
d_gene: -
CDR3aa: CASSTQDNTEAFF
CDR3nt: TGTGCCAGCAGTACACAGGATAACACTGAAGCTTTCTTT

abundance: -
v_gene: TRBV11-3
j_gene: TRBJ2-1
d_gene: TRBD2
CDR3aa: CASSPGLGLDNEQFF
CDR3nt: TGTGCCAGCAGCCCTGGACTAGGACTAGACAATGAGCAGTTCTTC

abundance: -
v_gene: TRBV14
j_gene: TRBJ2-3
d_gene: -
CDR3aa: CASSQSSKGIWGTDTQYF
CDR3nt: TGTGCCAGCAGCCAATCATCAAAGGGGATTTGGGGCACAGATACGCAGTATTTT

abundance: -
v_gene: TRBV7-8
j_gene: TRBJ2-7
d_gene: TRBD1
CDR3aa: CASSPRPGTGDNEQYF
CDR3nt: TGTGCCAGCAGCCCAAGGCCCGGGACAGGGGATAACGAGCAGTACTTC

abundance: few
v_gene: TRBV7-2
j_gene: TRBJ1-5
d_gene: -
CDR3aa: CASSLVRDSNQPQHF
CDR3nt: TGTGCCAGCAGCTTAGTCAGGGATAGCAATCAGCCCCAGCATTTT

abundance: -
v_gene: TRBV9
j_gene: TRBJ1-4
d_gene: -
CDR3aa: CASRGGDNEKLFF
CDR3nt: TGTGCCAGCAGAGGGGGGGATAATGAAAAACTGTTTTTT

abundance: once
v_gene: TRBV7-2
j_gene: TRBJ2-5
d_gene: -
CDR3aa: CASSLRGPQETQYF
CDR3nt: TGTGCCAGCAGCTTGCGGGGGCCTCAAGAGACCCAGTACTTC

abundance: -
v_gene: TRBV19
j_gene: TRBJ1-4
d_gene: -
CDR3aa: CASSMSASGEKLFF
CDR3nt: TGTGCCAGTAGTATGAGCGCATCGGGGGAAAAACTGTTTTTT

abundance: -
v_gene: TRBV5-4
j_gene: TRBJ2-3
d_gene: TRBD2
CDR3aa: CASRASGGAGTDTQYF
CDR3nt: TGTGCCAGCAGGGCTAGCGGGGGGGCAGGGACAGATACGCAGTATTTT

abundance: -
v_gene: TRBV30
j_gene: TRBJ1-1
d_gene: -
CDR3aa: CAWSVYLTEAFF
CDR3nt: TGTGCCTGGAGTGTGTACTTAACTGAAGCTTTCTTT

abundance: once
v_gene: TRBV4-2
j_gene: TRBJ1-1
d_gene: TRBD1
CDR3aa: CASSQPGTATEAFF
CDR3nt: TGTGCCAGCAGCCAACCAGGGACAGCCACTGAAGCTTTCTTT

abundance: -
v_gene: TRBV7-9
j_gene: TRBJ2-7
d_gene: -
CDR3aa: CASSLRETVAYEQYF
CDR3nt: TGTGCCAGCAGCCTTCGGGAGACTGTCGCCTACGAGCAGTACTTC

abundance: -
v_gene: TRBV28
j_gene: TRBJ1-2
d_gene: -
CDR3aa: CASSSLRQYGYTF
CDR3nt: TGTGCCAGCAGTTCCCTTAGACAGTATGGCTACACCTTC

abundance: -
v_gene: TRBV7-2
j_gene: TRBJ2-4
d_gene: -
CDR3aa: CASSLARQGKNIQYF
CDR3nt: TGTGCCAGCAGCTTAGCCAGGCAGGGCAAAAACATTCAGTACTTC

abundance: once
v_gene: TRBV28
j_gene: TRBJ2-1
d_gene: TRBD2
CDR3aa: CASSSRLAGSYNEQFF
CDR3nt: TGTGCCAGCAGTTCCCGACTAGCGGGGTCTTACAATGAGCAGTTCTTC

abundance: -
v_gene: TRBV2
j_gene: TRBJ2-7
d_gene: TRBD1
CDR3aa: CASRNLGGRGSYEQYF
CDR3nt: TGTGCCAGCAGAAACCTAGGGGGCAGGGGGAGTTACGAGCAGTACTTC

abundance: -
v_gene: TRBV27
j_gene: TRBJ1-1
d_gene: TRBD1
CDR3aa: CASSITGGEFFWSEAFF
CDR3nt: TGTGCCAGCAGTATCACAGGGGGCGAGTTTTTTTGGTCTGAAGCTTTCTTT

abundance: -
v_gene: TRBV27
j_gene: TRBJ2-1
d_gene: TRBD2
CDR3aa: CASRVAGGPFNEQFF
CDR3nt: TGTGCCAGCAGGGTAGCGGGAGGGCCGTTCAATGAGCAGTTCTTC

abundance: -
v_gene: TRBV4-3
j_gene: TRBJ2-1
d_gene: -
CDR3aa: CASSQGIERQFF
CDR3nt: TGCGCCAGCAGCCAAGGGATAGAGCGGCAGTTCTTC

abundance: -
v_gene: TRBV19
j_gene: TRBJ1-4
d_gene: -
CDR3aa: CATRSATNEKLFF
CDR3nt: TGTGCCACTAGGAGTGCAACTAATGAAAAACTGTTTTTT

abundance: -
v_gene: TRBV28
j_gene: TRBJ2-1
d_gene: TRBD2
CDR3aa: CASKGAGVAYNEQFF
CDR3nt: TGTGCCAGCAAGGGTGCGGGGGTAGCCTACAATGAGCAGTTCTTC

abundance: once
v_gene: TRBV10-3
j_gene: TRBJ1-3
d_gene: TRBD1
CDR3aa: CAIRTGQGSGNTIYF
CDR3nt: TGTGCCATCAGGACAGGACAGGGCTCTGGAAACACCATATATTTT

abundance: -
v_gene: TRBV7-9
j_gene: TRBJ1-6
d_gene: -
CDR3aa: CASSPYDSMGGRALHF
CDR3nt: TGTGCCAGCAGCCCATATGACAGCATGGGAGGTAGGGCCCTCCACTTT

abundance: -
v_gene: TRBV5-1
j_gene: TRBJ2-2
d_gene: -
CDR3aa: CASSLTGMNTGELFF
CDR3nt: TGCGCCAGCAGCTTGACAGGGATGAACACCGGGGAGCTGTTTTTT

abundance: -
v_gene: TRBV7-2
j_gene: TRBJ2-3
d_gene: -
CDR3aa: CASSFRTALRDTQYF
CDR3nt: TGTGCCAGCAGCTTCCGGACAGCACTTCGAGATACGCAGTATTTT

abundance: -
v_gene: TRBV14
j_gene: TRBJ2-3
d_gene: TRBD2
CDR3aa: CASSQEYRSGSTDTQYF
CDR3nt: TGTGCCAGCAGCCAAGAGTATCGTAGCGGGAGCACAGATACGCAGTATTTT

abundance: few
v_gene: TRBV30
j_gene: TRBJ1-5
d_gene: -
CDR3aa: CAWSVDPGPQPQHF
CDR3nt: TGTGCCTGGAGTGTAGATCCAGGTCCACAGCCCCAGCATTTT

abundance: once
v_gene: TRBV5-3
j_gene: TRBJ2-2
d_gene: TRBD1
CDR3aa: CARRDRGLKNTGELFF
CDR3nt: TGTGCTAGAAGGGACAGGGGGCTAAAGAACACCGGGGAGCTGTTTTTT

abundance: -
v_gene: TRBV28
j_gene: TRBJ1-1
d_gene: -
CDR3aa: CASSFSQDRWNTEAFF
CDR3nt: TGTGCCAGCAGTTTCTCGCAGGATCGATGGAACACTGAAGCTTTCTTT

abundance: -
v_gene: TRBV2
j_gene: TRBJ2-1
d_gene: TRBD1
CDR3aa: CASTPPPGTGDWDEQFF
CDR3nt: TGTGCCAGCACCCCACCGCCCGGGACAGGGGACTGGGATGAGCAGTTCTTC

abundance: -
v_gene: TRBV4-3
j_gene: TRBJ2-3
d_gene: TRBD2
CDR3aa: CASSQVLGRATDTQYF
CDR3nt: TGCGCCAGCAGCCAGGTGCTCGGGAGGGCTACAGATACGCAGTATTTT

abundance: -
v_gene: TRBV29-1
j_gene: TRBJ2-7
d_gene: -
CDR3aa: CSVDQGGNFPYEQYF
CDR3nt: TGCAGCGTTGATCAGGGTGGGAATTTTCCCTACGAGCAGTACTTC

abundance: -
v_gene: TRBV7-9
j_gene: TRBJ2-3
d_gene: TRBD1
CDR3aa: CASSLPWTGRTDTQYF
CDR3nt: TGTGCCAGCAGCTTACCCTGGACAGGCCGCACAGATACGCAGTATTTT

abundance: -
v_gene: TRBV7-2
j_gene: TRBJ2-7
d_gene: -
CDR3aa: CASSSNRSSYEQYF
CDR3nt: TGTGCCAGCAGCTCTAACCGGTCCTCCTACGAGCAGTACTTC

abundance: -
v_gene: TRBV15
j_gene: TRBJ1-5
d_gene: -
CDR3aa: CATSRVGGGQPQHF
CDR3nt: TGTGCCACCAGCAGAGTGGGAGGTGGTCAGCCCCAGCATTTT

abundance: -
v_gene: TRBV5-6
j_gene: TRBJ2-6
d_gene: -
CDR3aa: CASSLEWGSGANVLTF
CDR3nt: TGTGCCAGCAGCTTGGAATGGGGCAGTGGGGCCAACGTCCTGACTTTC

abundance: once
v_gene: TRBV5-6
j_gene: TRBJ2-7
d_gene: TRBD1
CDR3aa: CASSMTGISSYEQYF
CDR3nt: TGTGCCAGCAGCATGACAGGGATAAGCTCCTACGAGCAGTACTTC

abundance: -
v_gene: TRBV28
j_gene: TRBJ2-7
d_gene: -
CDR3aa: CATSPEDFSYEQYF
CDR3nt: TGTGCCACCAGCCCAGAGGACTTCTCCTACGAGCAGTACTTC

abundance: -
v_gene: TRBV18
j_gene: TRBJ1-2
d_gene: -
CDR3aa: CASSPNGGDYGYTF
CDR3nt: TGTGCCAGCTCACCTAATGGAGGGGACTATGGCTACACCTTC

abundance: -
v_gene: TRBV4-1
j_gene: TRBJ1-2
d_gene: -
CDR3aa: CASTMEGLNYGYTF
CDR3nt: TGCGCCAGCACCATGGAGGGTCTCAACTATGGCTACACCTTC

abundance: -
v_gene: TRBV5-1
j_gene: TRBJ2-7
d_gene: TRBD1
CDR3aa: CASSPVGTGSSYEQYF
CDR3nt: TGCGCCAGCAGCCCAGTTGGGACAGGCAGCTCCTACGAGCAGTACTTC

abundance: -
v_gene: TRBV5-4
j_gene: TRBJ2-7
d_gene: TRBD2
CDR3aa: CASSQDPSGGAYEQYF
CDR3nt: TGTGCCAGCAGCCAAGATCCTAGCGGGGGGGCCTACGAGCAGTACTTC

abundance: -
v_gene: TRBV11-3
j_gene: TRBJ2-7
d_gene: -
CDR3aa: CASSFRGQTTEQYF
CDR3nt: TGTGCCAGCAGCTTTCGTGGCCAGACTACCGAGCAGTACTTC

abundance: -
v_gene: TRBV30
j_gene: TRBJ1-3
d_gene: -
CDR3aa: CAWSVALAGNTIYF
CDR3nt: TGTGCCTGGAGTGTCGCCCTGGCCGGAAACACCATATATTTT

abundance: -
v_gene: TRBV7-6
j_gene: TRBJ1-1
d_gene: -
CDR3aa: CASSLGRRDTEAFF
CDR3nt: TGTGCCAGCAGCTTAGGGCGCAGGGACACTGAAGCTTTCTTT

abundance: few
v_gene: TRBV4-3
j_gene: TRBJ1-2
d_gene: TRBD1
CDR3aa: CASSQVDRVRGYTF
CDR3nt: TGCGCCAGCAGCCAGGTAGACAGGGTTCGTGGCTACACCTTC